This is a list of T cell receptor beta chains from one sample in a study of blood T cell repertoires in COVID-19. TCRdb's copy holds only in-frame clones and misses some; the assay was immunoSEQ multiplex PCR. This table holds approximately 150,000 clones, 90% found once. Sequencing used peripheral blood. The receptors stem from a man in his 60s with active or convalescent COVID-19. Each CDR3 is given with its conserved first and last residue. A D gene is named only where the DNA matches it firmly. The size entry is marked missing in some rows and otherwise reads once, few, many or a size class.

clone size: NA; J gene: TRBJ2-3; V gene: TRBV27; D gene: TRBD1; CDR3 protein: CASSTRTGRFADTQYF; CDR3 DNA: TGTGCCAGCAGTACCCGGACAGGGAGGTTTGCAGATACGCAGTATTTT
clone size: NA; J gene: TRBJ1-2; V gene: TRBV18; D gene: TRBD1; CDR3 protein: CASSPPTGGTYGYTF; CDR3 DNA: TGTGCCAGCTCACCACCGACAGGGGGCACCTATGGCTACACCTTC
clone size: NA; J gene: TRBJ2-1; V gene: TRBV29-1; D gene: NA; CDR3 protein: CSVEGERVYNEQFF; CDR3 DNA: TGCAGCGTTGAGGGCGAGCGGGTATACAATGAGCAGTTCTTC
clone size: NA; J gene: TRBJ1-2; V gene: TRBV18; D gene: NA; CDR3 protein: CASSLGQLNYGYTF; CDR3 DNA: TGTGCCAGCTCACTCGGACAGCTGAACTATGGCTACACCTTC
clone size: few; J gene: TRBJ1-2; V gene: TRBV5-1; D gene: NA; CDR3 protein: CASRSWEGGGYGYTF; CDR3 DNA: TGCGCCAGCAGGAGCTGGGAAGGGGGTGGATATGGCTACACCTTC
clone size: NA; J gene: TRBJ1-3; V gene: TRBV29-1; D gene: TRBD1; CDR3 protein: CSVSGQGHLRGNTIYF; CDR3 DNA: TGCAGCGTTTCGGGACAGGGCCATCTCAGAGGAAACACCATATATTTT
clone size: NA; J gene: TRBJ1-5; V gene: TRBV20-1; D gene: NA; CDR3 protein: CSASRGTYSNQPQHF; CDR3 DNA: TGCAGTGCTAGTCGGGGAACCTATAGCAATCAGCCCCAGCATTTT
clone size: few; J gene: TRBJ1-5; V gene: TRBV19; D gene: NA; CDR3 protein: CASSSGSGLGYSNQPQHF; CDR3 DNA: TGTGCCAGTAGTAGTGGGTCAGGGTTGGGATATAGCAATCAGCCCCAGCATTTT
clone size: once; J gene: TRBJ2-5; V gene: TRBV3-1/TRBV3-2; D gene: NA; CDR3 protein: CASSIRVETQYF; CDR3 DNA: TGTGCCAGCAGCATACGCGTGGAGACCCAGTACTTC
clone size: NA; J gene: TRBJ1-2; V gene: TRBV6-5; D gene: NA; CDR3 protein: CASSFLSSGQFYGYTF; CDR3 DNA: TGTGCCAGCAGTTTCCTTTCTTCCGGACAGTTCTATGGCTACACCTTC
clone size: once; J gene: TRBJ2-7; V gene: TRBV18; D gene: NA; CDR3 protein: CASSPDKTASYEQYF; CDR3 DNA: TGTGCCAGCTCACCAGATAAGACAGCCTCCTACGAGCAGTACTTC
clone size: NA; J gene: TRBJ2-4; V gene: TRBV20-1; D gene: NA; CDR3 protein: CSASVTEVAKNIQYF; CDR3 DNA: TGCAGTGCTAGTGTGACTGAAGTAGCCAAAAACATTCAGTACTTC
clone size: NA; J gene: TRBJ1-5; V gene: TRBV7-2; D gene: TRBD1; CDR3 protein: CASSHRGTGLSNQPQHF; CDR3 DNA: TGTGCCAGCAGCCACCGTGGGACAGGGCTTAGCAATCAGCCCCAGCATTTT
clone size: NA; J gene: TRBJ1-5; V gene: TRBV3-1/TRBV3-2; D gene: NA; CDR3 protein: CASSQDGPQPQHF; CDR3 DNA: TGTGCCAGCAGCCAAGATGGGCCTCAGCCCCAGCATTTT
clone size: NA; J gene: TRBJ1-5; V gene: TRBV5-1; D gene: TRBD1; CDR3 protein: CASSGGQGSNQPQHF; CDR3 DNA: TGCGCCAGCAGCGGGGGACAGGGAAGCAATCAGCCCCAGCATTTT
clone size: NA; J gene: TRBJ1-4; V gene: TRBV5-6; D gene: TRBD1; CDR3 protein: CASSLSGQGGEKLFF; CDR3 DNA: TGTGCCAGCAGCTTGTCGGGACAGGGTGGAGAAAAACTGTTTTTT
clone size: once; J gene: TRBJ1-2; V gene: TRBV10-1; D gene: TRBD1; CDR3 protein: CASSRDRTNYGYTF; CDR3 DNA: TGCGCCAGCAGTCGGGACAGGACTAACTATGGCTACACCTTC
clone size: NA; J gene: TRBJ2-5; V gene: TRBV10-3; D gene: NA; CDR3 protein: CAISESGGSEETQYF; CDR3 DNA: TGTGCCATCAGTGAGTCGGGGGGTTCCGAAGAGACCCAGTACTTC
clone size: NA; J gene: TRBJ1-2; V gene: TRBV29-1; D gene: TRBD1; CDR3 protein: CSVEETGGLGYTF; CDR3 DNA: TGCAGCGTTGAAGAGACAGGGGGTTTAGGCTACACCTTC
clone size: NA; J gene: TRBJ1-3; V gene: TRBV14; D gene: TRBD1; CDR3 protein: CASSQARLQGAHSGNTIYF; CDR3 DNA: TGTGCCAGCAGCCAAGCCCGGCTGCAGGGGGCTCACTCTGGAAACACCATATATTTT
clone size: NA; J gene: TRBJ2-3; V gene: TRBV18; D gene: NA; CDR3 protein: CASSPRSAGGTDTQYF; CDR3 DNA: TGTGCCAGCTCACCACGTTCAGCAGGAGGGACCGATACGCAGTATTTT
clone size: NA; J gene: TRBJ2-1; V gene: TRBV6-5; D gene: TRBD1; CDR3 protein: CASRPGQVYSEQFF; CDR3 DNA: TGTGCCAGCAGGCCGGGACAGGTATACAGTGAGCAGTTCTTC
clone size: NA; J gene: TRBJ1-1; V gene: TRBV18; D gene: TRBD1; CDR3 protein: CASSLGQGNTEAFF; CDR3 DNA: TGTGCCAGCTCACTAGGACAGGGGAACACTGAAGCTTTCTTT
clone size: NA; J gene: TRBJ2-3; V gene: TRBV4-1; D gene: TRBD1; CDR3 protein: CASSQEQISRGQGNTDTQYF; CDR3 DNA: TGCGCCAGCAGCCAAGAACAAATCTCCCGCGGACAGGGGAACACAGATACGCAGTATTTT
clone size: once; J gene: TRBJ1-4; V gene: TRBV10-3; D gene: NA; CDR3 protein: CAISAWGSATNEKLFF; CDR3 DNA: TGTGCCATCAGTGCGTGGGGCAGCGCAACTAATGAAAAACTGTTTTTT
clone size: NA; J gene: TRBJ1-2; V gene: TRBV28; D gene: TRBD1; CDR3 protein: CASSLSGTGTYGYTF; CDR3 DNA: TGTGCCAGCAGTTTATCAGGGACAGGGACCTATGGCTACACCTTC
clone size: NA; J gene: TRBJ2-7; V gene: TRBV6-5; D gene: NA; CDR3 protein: CASSYSVEGAHEQYF; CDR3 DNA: TGTGCCAGCAGTTACTCGGTGGAGGGGGCCCACGAGCAGTACTTC
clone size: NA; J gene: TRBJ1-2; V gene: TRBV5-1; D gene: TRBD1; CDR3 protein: CASSLRGLNGYTF; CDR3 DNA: TGCGCCAGCAGTCTGAGGGGGCTAAATGGCTACACCTTC
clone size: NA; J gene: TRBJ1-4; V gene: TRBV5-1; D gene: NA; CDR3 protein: CASSSGGGREKLFF; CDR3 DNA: TGCGCCAGCAGCTCGGGAGGGGGAAGAGAAAAACTGTTTTTT
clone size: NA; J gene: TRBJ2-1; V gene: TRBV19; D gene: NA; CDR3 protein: CASSPRGYNEQFF; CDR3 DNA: TGTGCCAGTAGCCCTAGGGGTTACAATGAGCAGTTCTTC
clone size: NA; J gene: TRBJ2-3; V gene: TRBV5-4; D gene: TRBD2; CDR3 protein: CASSRGTGTSGGSTDTQYF; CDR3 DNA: TGTGCCAGCAGCCGGGGGACAGGGACTAGCGGGGGCAGCACAGATACGCAGTATTTT
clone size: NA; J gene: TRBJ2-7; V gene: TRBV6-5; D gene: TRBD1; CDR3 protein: CASRRQGYEQYF; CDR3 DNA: TGTGCCAGCAGGAGACAGGGCTACGAGCAGTACTTC